This T cell receptor beta chain was captured by sequencing in a study of blood T cells in healthy people across ages. This clonotype was observed a handful of times. The antigen is unknown. Combining a sample-barcoded 5' primer with a J-beta primer mix, a second PCR ran for roughly 6 to 11 cycles. Every sample produced at least 2.5 million CDR3-containing paired-end reads. In TCRdb, the 5' RACE reads were re-called with MiXCR into one record per CDR3 protein. This sample yields around 580,000 distinct CDR3 sequences, of which 47% are seen a single time; around 24% belongs to the top ten. Study findings and constraints: The recorded TCR beta diversity per million T cells decreased in a roughly linear manner with age.

The sequence was collected from a man older than 75 in good health. The sample taken for sequencing was blood.

The CDR3 DNA sequence: TGTGCCAGCAGCTTAGAGGCGCTCGCTGCCAACACCGGGGAGCTGTTTTTT. This sequence encodes CASSLEALAANTGELFF. This chain joins TRBV7-2 and TRBJ2-2; D not certain. The ends were cut back, 1 base at V and 2 bases at J, with 14 bases in the middle. Looked up from germline, CDR1 is SGHTA and CDR2 is FQGNSA. This CDR3 has 17 amino acids.